The sequence of this T cell receptor (beta chain) was determined in a study of T cell responses to AZD1222 COVID-19 vaccine. Looking at the study overall: Second doses were pooled across both intervals (about 4 or about 12 weeks). Broader study findings: An increase in Spike-specific TCR breadth and depth was observed after two AZD1222 doses. Most donors were white British and more were female, and clonal diversity was possibly underestimated.

V lost 8 bases and J lost 0, with 5 bases in between. CDR1 and CDR2 (germline): SNHLY, FYNNEI. CDR3 length equals 12 residues. TCRdb keeps only in-frame clones here, not all; method: immunoSEQ multiplex PCR. The sample holds around 140,000 clones, 93% seen once. To note about this clone: Its specificity is unknown.

The chain joins TRBV2 to TRBJ1-5; no clear D gene. This sequence originates from an adult in good health. Sequenced material: peripheral blood, taken on day 0 of AZD1222 vaccination. The CDR3 nucleotides read TGTGCCAGCTCGCGTAGCAATCAGCCCCAGCATTTT. This translates into CASSRSNQPQHF.